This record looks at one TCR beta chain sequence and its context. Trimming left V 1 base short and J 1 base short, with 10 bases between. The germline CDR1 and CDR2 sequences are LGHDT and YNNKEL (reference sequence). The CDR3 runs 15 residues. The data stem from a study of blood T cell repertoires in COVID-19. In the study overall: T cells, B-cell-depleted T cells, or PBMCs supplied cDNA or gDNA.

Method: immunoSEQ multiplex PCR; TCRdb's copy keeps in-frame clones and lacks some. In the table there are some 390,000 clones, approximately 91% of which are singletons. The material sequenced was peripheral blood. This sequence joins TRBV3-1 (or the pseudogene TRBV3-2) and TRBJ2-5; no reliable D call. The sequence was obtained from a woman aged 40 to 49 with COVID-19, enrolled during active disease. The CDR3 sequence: CASSQGSSSQETQYF. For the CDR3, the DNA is TGTGCCAGCAGCCAAGGGTCCTCCAGCCAAGAGACCCAGTACTTC.